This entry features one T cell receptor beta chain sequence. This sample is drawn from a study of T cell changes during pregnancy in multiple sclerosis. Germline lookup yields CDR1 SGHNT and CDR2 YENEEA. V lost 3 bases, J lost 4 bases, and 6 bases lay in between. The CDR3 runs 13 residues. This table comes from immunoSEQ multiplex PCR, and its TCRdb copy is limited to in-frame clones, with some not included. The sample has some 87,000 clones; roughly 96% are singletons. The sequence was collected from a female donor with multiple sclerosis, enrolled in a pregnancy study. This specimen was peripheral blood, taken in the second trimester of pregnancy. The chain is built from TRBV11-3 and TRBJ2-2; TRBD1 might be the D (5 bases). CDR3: CASSLTATGELFF. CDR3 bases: TGTGCCAGCAGCTTGACAGCCACCGGGGAGCTGTTTTTT.